The 8 T cell receptor beta chains listed next were all sequenced from one sample in a study of OX40 agonist ivuxolimab in advanced cancers. Method: immunoSEQ multiplex PCR; TCRdb's copy keeps in-frame clones and lacks some. The repertoire consists of some 60,000 clones, with approximately 80% occurring once and the leading ten covering roughly 1.9%. The sequences come from CD4+ or CD8+ T cells sorted from blood, collected in a trial of the OX40 agonist ivuxolimab. The receptors were sampled from an adult with an advanced solid tumor such as melanoma, head and neck, liver or kidney cancer.

The V call is TRBV4-1, the J call TRBJ1-1, with 7 bases matching TRBD1. V lost 2 bases and J lost 7; bases outside the gene matches: 7. Germline CDR1 MGHRA, CDR2 YSYEKL. CDR3 size: 14 residues. CDR3 in DNA: TGCGCCAGCAGCCAACCCGGGACAGCGATTGAAGCTTTCTTT. The encoded protein is CASSQPGTAIEAFF.

This rearrangement joins TRBV9 to TRBJ1-2; TRBD1 matches 7 bases. Germline loops: CDR1 SGDLS, CDR2 YYNGEE. J gave up 4 bases and V 0 bases, and 15 bases lay outside the gene matches. The length of the CDR3 is 18 residues. The CDR3 reads CASSVGEGRAGGAYGYTF. DNA of the CDR3: TGTGCCAGCAGCGTAGGGGAAGGTCGGGCAGGGGGTGCCTATGGCTACACCTTC.

The V gene is TRBV6-1, the J gene TRBJ2-2, with 9 bases fitting TRBD2. Per the germline V gene, CDR1 is MNHNS and CDR2 is SASEGT. The length of the CDR3 is 15 residues. The V segment lost 6 bases and the J segment 8 bases; nucleotides outside the gene matches: 10. The CDR3 reads CASRPRASGVGELFF. The CDR3 nucleotides read TGTGCCAGCAGGCCTAGGGCTAGCGGGGTAGGGGAGCTGTTTTTT.

This clone came up once. The chain uses TRBV2 and TRBJ1-2; D is uncertain. With 3 bases removed from V and 5 bases from J, the gap between germline ends came to 7 bases. CDR1 is SNHLY and CDR2 is FYNNEI in the germline V gene. CDR3 length: 12 residues. The CDR3 is CASSESPYGYTF. CDR3 sequence (DNA): TGTGCCAGCAGTGAGTCCCCTTATGGCTACACCTTC.

The chain couples TRBV10-3 to TRBJ1-3, with D tentatively TRBD1 (5 bases). V was clipped by 5 bases and J by 4 bases, with 12 bases between them. This CDR3 is 14 amino acids long. Germline V gene data show CDR1 as ENHRY and CDR2 as SYGVKD. The CDR3 region is CAISRGSSGNTIYF. DNA of the CDR3: TGTGCCATCAGTAGGGGTAGCTCCGGAAACACCATATATTTT.

The gene calls are TRBV9 and TRBJ1-1; D is uncertain. CDR1 and CDR2 (germline): SGDLS, YYNGEE. The CDR3 covers 13 residues. Trimming removed 0 bases at V and 5 bases at J, with 8 bases between. The chain's CDR3 is CASSVAQRTEAFF. Here the CDR3 DNA reads TGTGCCAGCAGCGTAGCACAGCGTACTGAAGCTTTCTTT.

A few counts support this clone. V and J are TRBV5-8 and TRBJ2-6, with 8 bases aligning to TRBD2. This CDR3 region has 14 residues. The germline CDR1 and CDR2 sequences are SGHTS and YDEGEE. With V trimmed by 4 bases and J by 4 bases, 1 base remained unmatched. CDR3 nucleotide sequence: TGTGCCAGCAGCGCGGGGGGAGGGGCCAACGTCCTGACTTTC. Translating it yields CASSAGGGANVLTF.

This chain links TRBV19 with TRBJ1-5; 7 bases align to TRBD1. Trimming took 3 bases from V and 4 from J; bases not matched to a gene: 6. The CDR3 covers 15 residues. The germline V gene encodes CDR1 LNHDA and CDR2 SQIVND (reference sequence). CDR3 sequence reads: CASSIFARGNQPQHF. The CDR3 nucleotides read TGTGCCAGTAGTATTTTCGCCAGGGGGAATCAGCCCCAGCATTTT.